This is a list of T cell receptor beta chains from one sample in a study of blood T cell repertoires in COVID-19. Sequencing used immunoSEQ multiplex PCR; TCRdb keeps in-frame clones, though not all of them. Of tens of thousands of clones detected, about 85% appear once; the ten largest clones hold about a tenth. Material for sequencing was peripheral blood. The receptors here all came from a human donor in a cohort sampled during active COVID-19. Both conserved end residues are part of each CDR3. Each record gives: V gene, J gene, CDR3 protein.

TRBV6-5	TRBJ1-2	CASTSDREWGYTF
TRBV7-9	TRBJ2-1	CASSGSGGSSYNEQFF
TRBV5-1	TRBJ2-2	CASSPASGSSYTGELFF
TRBV30	TRBJ2-4	CAWRGLAGLEYF
TRBV7-3	TRBJ2-6	CASSLQGALMVGANVLTF
TRBV3-1/TRBV3-2	TRBJ2-1	CASSPGLAGEFDEQFF
TRBV5-6	TRBJ2-3	CASSRQGADTQYF
TRBV9	TRBJ2-7	CASSVGSSYEQYF
TRBV28	TRBJ2-2	CASRGGGKDTGELFF
TRBV21-1	TRBJ1-4	CASTKTGQFNEKLFF
TRBV7-2	TRBJ1-5	CASSPGSFGNQPQHF
TRBV9	TRBJ2-6	CASSARTGLLGTGANVLTF
TRBV6-5	TRBJ1-4	CASSLHRGTNEKLFF
TRBV29-1	TRBJ2-7	CSVGGGTSYEQYF
TRBV7-3	TRBJ1-1	CASSLNGQANEAFF
TRBV6-5	TRBJ2-3	CASSRRDYSTDTQYF
TRBV3-1/TRBV3-2	TRBJ1-5	CASSQGQGPQPQHF
TRBV6-5	TRBJ2-1	CASSYDMKLAYQFF
TRBV11-1	TRBJ1-1	CASSLATGTEAFF
TRBV2	TRBJ2-5	CASSARTGGGETQYF
TRBV6-6	TRBJ1-1	CASSYMEGHSEAFF
TRBV28	TRBJ2-1	CASRPETGSFEQFF
TRBV18	TRBJ2-6	CASSPDRGSGANVLTF
TRBV4-1	TRBJ1-1	CASSQGRSENTEAFF